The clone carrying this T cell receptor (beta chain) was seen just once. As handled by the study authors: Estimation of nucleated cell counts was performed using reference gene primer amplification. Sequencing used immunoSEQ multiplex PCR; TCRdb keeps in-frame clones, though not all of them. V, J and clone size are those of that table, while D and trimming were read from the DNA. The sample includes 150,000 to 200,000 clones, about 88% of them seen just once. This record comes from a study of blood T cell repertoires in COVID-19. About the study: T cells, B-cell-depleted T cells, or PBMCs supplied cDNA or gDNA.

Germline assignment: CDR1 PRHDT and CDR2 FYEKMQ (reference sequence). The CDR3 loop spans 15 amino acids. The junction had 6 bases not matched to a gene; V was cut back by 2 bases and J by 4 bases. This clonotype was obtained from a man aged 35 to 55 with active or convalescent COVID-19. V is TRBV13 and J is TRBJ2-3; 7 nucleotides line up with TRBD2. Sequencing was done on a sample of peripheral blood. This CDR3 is CASSLSGDLADTQYF. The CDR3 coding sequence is TGTGCCAGCAGCTTAAGCGGGGATCTGGCAGATACGCAGTATTTT. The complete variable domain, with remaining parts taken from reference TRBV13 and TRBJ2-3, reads AAGVIQSPRHLIKEKRETATLKCYPIPRHDTVYWYQQGPGQDPQFLISFYEKMQSDKGSIPDRFSAQQFSDYHSELNMSSLELGDSALYFCASSLSGDLADTQYFGPGTRLTVL.